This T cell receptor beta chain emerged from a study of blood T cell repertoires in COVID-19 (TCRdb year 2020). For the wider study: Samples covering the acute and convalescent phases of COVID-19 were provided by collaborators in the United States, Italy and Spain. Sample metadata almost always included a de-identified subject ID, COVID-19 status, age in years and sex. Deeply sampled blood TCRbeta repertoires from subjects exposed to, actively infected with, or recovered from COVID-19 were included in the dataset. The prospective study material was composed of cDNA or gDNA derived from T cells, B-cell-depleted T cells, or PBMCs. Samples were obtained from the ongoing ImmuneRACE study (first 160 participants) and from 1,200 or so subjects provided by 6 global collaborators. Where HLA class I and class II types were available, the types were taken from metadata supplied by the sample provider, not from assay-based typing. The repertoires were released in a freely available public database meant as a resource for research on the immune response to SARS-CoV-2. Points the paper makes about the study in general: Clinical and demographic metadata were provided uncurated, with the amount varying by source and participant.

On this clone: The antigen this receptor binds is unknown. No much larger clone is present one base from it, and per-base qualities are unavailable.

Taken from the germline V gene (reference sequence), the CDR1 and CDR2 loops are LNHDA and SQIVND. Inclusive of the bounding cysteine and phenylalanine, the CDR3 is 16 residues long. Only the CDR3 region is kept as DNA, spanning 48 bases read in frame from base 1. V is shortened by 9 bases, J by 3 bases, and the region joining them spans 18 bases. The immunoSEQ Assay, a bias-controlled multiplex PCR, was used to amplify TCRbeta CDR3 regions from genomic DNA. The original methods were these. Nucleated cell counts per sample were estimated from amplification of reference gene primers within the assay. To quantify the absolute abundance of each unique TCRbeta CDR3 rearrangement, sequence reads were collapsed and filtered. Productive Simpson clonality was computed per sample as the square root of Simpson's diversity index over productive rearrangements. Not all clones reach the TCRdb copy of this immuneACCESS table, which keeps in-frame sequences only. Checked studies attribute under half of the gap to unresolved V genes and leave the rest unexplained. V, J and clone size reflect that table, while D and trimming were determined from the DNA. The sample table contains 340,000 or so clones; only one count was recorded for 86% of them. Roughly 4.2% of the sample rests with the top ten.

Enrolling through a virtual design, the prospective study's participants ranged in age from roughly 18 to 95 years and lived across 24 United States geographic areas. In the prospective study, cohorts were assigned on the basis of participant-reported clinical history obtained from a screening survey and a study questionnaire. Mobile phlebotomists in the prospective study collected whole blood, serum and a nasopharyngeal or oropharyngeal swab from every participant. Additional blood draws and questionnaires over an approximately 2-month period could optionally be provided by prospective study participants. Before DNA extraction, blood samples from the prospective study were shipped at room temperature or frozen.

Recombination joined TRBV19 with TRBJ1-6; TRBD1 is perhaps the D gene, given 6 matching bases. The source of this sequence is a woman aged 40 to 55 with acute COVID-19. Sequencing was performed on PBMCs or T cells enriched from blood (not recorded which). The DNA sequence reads TGTGCCAGCAATGATCCCGGGACACTCTATAATTCACCCCTCCACTTT. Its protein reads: CASNDPGTLYNSPLHF. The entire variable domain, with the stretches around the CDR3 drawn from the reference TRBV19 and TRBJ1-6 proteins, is DGGITQSPKYLFRKEGQNVTLSCEQNLNHDAMYWYRQDPGQGLRLIYYSQIVNDFQKGDIAEGYSVSREKKESFPLTVTSAQKNPTAFYLCASNDPGTLYNSPLHFGNGTRLTVT.